This T cell receptor beta chain stems from a study of CD8 T cells in Susac syndrome. V was clipped by 0 bases and J by 4 bases; unmatched bases: 6. The CDR3 loop spans 16 amino acids. Germline CDR1 and CDR2: LGHDT and YNNKEL (reference sequence). RNA, at 0.5 to 1 ug, was reverse transcribed with random hexamers. Using its own MiXCR run on the immunoSEQ multiplex PCR reads, TCRdb lists one record per CDR3 protein. The table includes some 150,000 distinct CDR3 sequences, 85% to 95% detected once. The V and J genes are TRBV3-1 and TRBJ2-3; 8 bases are a match to TRBD2. Sequenced input: CD8+ T cells from PBMCs. This receptor was obtained from a human donor in good health. Here the CDR3 reads CASSQEDREGPDTQYF. The CDR3 DNA reads TGTGCCAGCAGCCAAGAAGACCGGGAGGGCCCAGATACGCAGTATTTT.